One and the same sample provided the 3 T cell receptor beta chains below, sequenced in a study of blood T cell repertoires in COVID-19. The assay was immunoSEQ multiplex PCR, and TCRdb's table has in-frame clones only and misses some. The repertoire includes some 150,000 clones, about 89% of them detected once, and more than 3% sits in the top ten. Source material: peripheral blood. The receptors derive from a man aged 65 to 85 with acute or convalescent COVID-19.

The V gene is TRBV6-5, the J gene TRBJ2-1, with 8 bases lining up with TRBD2. Germline CDR1 and CDR2: MNHEY and SVGAGI. The length of the CDR3 is 14 residues. Trimming removed 10 bases from V and 1 base from J; junction bases left unmatched: 6. This CDR3 is CATKRELSYNEQFF. The CDR3 nucleotides read TGTGCCACAAAGCGGGAGCTATCCTACAATGAGCAGTTCTTC.

V usage is TRBV9 and J usage is TRBJ2-1, with unresolved D. Germline lookup yields CDR1 SGDLS and CDR2 YYNGEE. This CDR3 is built from 14 residues. Deletions cut 3 bases from V and 12 bases from J, with 19 bases between. CDR3 sequence: CASSAGSTNEGQFF. For the CDR3, the DNA is TGTGCCAGCAGCGCCGGGTCTACCAATGAAGGGCAGTTCTTC.

V usage is TRBV5-1 and J usage is TRBJ1-4; D may be TRBD1 (5 bases). Germline V CDR1 and CDR2: SGHRS, YFSETQ. Trimming left V 4 bases short and J 5 bases short, with 12 bases between. The CDR3 contains 14 residues. The CDR3 coding sequence is TGCGCCAGCAGCCCGGAGTGGGGCAATGAAAAACTGTTTTTT. The encoded protein is CASSPEWGNEKLFF.